This TCR beta chain was sequenced for a study of patients and donors after allogeneic stem cell transplantation. The CDR3 is 12 residues long. In germline, CDR1 is GTSNPN, CDR2 SVGIG (reference sequence). V gave up 3 bases and J gave up 7 bases; unmatched junction bases: 1. A few counts support this clonotype. In TCRdb, the RT-PCR reads were re-called with MiXCR into one record per CDR3 protein. The repertoire holds about 960,000 distinct CDR3 sequences, roughly 18% seen once, with around 6% in the top ten. The TCR sequence derives from a human donor who was either an allogeneic HSCT recipient or a stem cell or donor lymphocyte infusion donor (not recorded which). It is not recorded whose cells these are; they may come from a transplant donor. Sample: blood, either unsorted or a sorted T cell fraction (not recorded which). The chain has TRBV30 and TRBJ1-4, with 8 positions matching TRBD1. The CDR3 DNA is TGTGCCTGGAGCCAGGGGGCTGAAAAACTGTTTTTT. It codes for CAWSQGAEKLFF.